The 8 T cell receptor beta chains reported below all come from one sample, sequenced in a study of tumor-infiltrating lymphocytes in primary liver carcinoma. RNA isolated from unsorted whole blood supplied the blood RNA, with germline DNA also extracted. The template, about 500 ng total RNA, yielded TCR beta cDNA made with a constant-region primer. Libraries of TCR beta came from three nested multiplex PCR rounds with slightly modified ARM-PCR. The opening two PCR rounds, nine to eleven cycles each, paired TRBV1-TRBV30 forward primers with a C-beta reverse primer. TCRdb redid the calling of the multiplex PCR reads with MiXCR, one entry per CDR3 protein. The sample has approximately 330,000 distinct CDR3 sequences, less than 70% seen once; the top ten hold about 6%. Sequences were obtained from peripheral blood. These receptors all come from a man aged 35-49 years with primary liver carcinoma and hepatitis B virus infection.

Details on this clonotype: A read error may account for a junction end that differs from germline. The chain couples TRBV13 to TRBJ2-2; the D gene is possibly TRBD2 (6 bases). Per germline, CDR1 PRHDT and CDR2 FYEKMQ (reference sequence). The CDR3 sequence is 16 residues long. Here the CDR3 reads CVSSLGGGLDTGELFF. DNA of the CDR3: TGTGTCAGCAGCTTAGGTGGAGGGCTCGACACCGGGGAGCTGTTTTTT.

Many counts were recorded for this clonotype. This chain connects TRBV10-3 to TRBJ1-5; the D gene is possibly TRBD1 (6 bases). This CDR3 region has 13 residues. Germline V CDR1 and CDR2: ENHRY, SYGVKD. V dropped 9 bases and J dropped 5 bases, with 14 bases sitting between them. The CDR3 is CAIALGADQPQHF. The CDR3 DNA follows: TGTGCCATAGCTCTGGGGGCCGATCAGCCCCAGCATTTT.

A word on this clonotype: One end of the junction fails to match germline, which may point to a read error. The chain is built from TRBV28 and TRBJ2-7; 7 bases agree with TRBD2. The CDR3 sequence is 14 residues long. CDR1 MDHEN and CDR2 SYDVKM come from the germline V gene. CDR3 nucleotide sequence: TGTGCCAGCAGTTTAGCGACTAGCTCCTACGAGCAGTGCTTC. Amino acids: CASSLATSSYEQCF.

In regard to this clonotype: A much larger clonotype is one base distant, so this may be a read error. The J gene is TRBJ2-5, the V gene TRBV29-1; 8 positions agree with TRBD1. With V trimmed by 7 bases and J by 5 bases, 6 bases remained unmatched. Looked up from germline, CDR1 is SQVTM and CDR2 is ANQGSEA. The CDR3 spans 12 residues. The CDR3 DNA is TGCAGCGCCGGACAGGGTAAGGAGACCCAGTACTTC. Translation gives CSAGQGKETQYF.

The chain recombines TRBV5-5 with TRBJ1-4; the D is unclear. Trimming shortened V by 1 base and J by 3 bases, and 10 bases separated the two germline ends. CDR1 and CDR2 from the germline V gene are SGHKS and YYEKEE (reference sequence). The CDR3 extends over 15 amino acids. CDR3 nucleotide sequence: TGTGCCAGCAGCTTGTCGGGGATGTCTAATGAAAAACTGTTTTTT. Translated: CASSLSGMSNEKLFF.

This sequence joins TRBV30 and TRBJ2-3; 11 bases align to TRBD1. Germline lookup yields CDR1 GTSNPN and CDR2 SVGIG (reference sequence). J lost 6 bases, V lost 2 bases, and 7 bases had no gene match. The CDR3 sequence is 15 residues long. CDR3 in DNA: TGTGCCTGGAGTCGGACAGGGGGCGCTGGGGATACGCAGTATTTT. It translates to CAWSRTGGAGDTQYF.

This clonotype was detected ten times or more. The CDR3 here is CASSPRQGMETQYF. CDR3 nucleotides: TGTGCCAGCAGTCCTAGACAGGGGATGGAGACCCAGTACTTC. The J gene is TRBJ2-5, the V gene TRBV6-1, with 8 bases fitting TRBD1. Germline CDR1 reads MNHNS; CDR2 reads SASEGT. V lost 5 bases and J lost 5; bases outside the gene matches: 7. The CDR3 length is 14 residues.

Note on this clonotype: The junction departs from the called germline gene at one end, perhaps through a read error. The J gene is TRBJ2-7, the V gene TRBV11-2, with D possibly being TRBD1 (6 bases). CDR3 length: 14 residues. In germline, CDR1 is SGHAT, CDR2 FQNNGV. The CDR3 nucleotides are TGTGCCAGTAGCCCCGGGACAAGAAATTACGGGCAGTACTTC. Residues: CASSPGTRNYGQYF.